The entry that follows covers one TCR beta chain sequence. Trimming stripped 8 bases from V and 10 bases from J, with 18 bases between. This CDR3 is built from 13 residues. CDR1 GTSNPN and CDR2 SVGIG come from the germline V gene (reference sequence). Using immunoSEQ multiplex PCR, the repertoire was profiled, and TCRdb retains in-frame clones only, with some absent. The sample has roughly 70,000 clones, around 77% seen once; the top ten hold around 2.3%. This specimen belongs to a study of blood T cell repertoires in COVID-19. The chain recombines TRBV30 with TRBJ1-6; D may be TRBD1 (5 bases). The TCR sequence derives from a man between 70 and 80 years old with COVID-19, enrolled during active disease. Sequenced input: peripheral blood. The CDR3 nucleotides read TGTGCCGGGGGATTGGGCGCGGGGTCACCCCTCCACTTT. This codes for CAGGLGAGSPLHF.